These 8 T cell receptor beta chains came from one sample sequenced in a study of patients and donors after allogeneic stem cell transplantation. TCRdb reprocessed the RT-PCR reads via MiXCR and lists one record per CDR3 protein. The data hold approximately 210,000 distinct CDR3 sequences, with 35% to 50% observed a single time. The sample consisted of blood, either unsorted or a sorted T cell fraction (not recorded which). The source of these receptors is a human donor who was either an allogeneic HSCT recipient or a stem cell or donor lymphocyte infusion donor (not recorded which). It is not recorded whose cells these are; they may come from a transplant donor.

This clonotype was counted only a few times. This chain uses TRBV7-2 with TRBJ2-1, with 9 bases lining up with TRBD1. This CDR3 spans 15 amino acids. The junction had 6 bases not matched to a gene; V was cut back by 7 bases and J by 2 bases. Germline V gene sequence: CDR1 SGHTA, CDR2 FQGNSA. CDR3 DNA: TGTGCCAGCACCTCCGGGACAGGGCCCTACAATGAGCAGTTCTTC. The encoded protein is CASTSGTGPYNEQFF.

The table lists this clonotype with a few counts. This chain uses TRBV18 with TRBJ1-1; the D gene is possibly TRBD1 (5 bases). Germline V lookup: CDR1 KGHSH, CDR2 LQKENI. The CDR3 is 14 amino acids. V dropped 6 bases and J dropped 3 bases, with 14 bases sitting between them. The CDR3 sequence is CASSTGTGDTEAFF. CDR3 nucleotide sequence: TGTGCCAGCTCCACGGGGACTGGGGACACTGAAGCTTTCTTT. The variable domain in full, with the rest retrieved from reference TRBV18 and TRBJ1-1, is NAGVMQNPRHLVRRRGQEARLRCSPMKGHSHVYWYRQLPEEGLKFMVYLQKENIIDESGMPKERFSAEFPKEGPSILRIQQVVRGDSAAYFCASSTGTGDTEAFFGQGTRLTVV.

The genes are TRBV4-2 and TRBJ1-2; no clear D gene. Germline CDR1 LGHNA, CDR2 YNFKEQ. V gave up 0 bases and J gave up 4 bases, with 12 bases separating them. CDR3 length: 15 amino acids. In DNA form, the CDR3 reads TGTGCCAGCAGCCAAGATAGGGTCCAGGTCTATGGCTACACCTTC. The encoded protein is CASSQDRVQVYGYTF.

J is TRBJ2-7 and V is TRBV6-5; 10 bases fit TRBD2. From germline, CDR1 is MNHEY and CDR2 SVGAGI. The length of the CDR3 is 17 residues. Trimming took 0 bases from V and 7 from J; bases not matched to a gene: 12. The CDR3 DNA follows: TGTGCCAGCAGTTACTCTCCGGGACTAGCGAAGTTAGGGGAGCAGTACTTC. Translating it yields CASSYSPGLAKLGEQYF.

The chain couples TRBV9 to TRBJ2-7, with TRBD2 matching 12 bases. J gave up 7 bases and V 3 bases, and 2 bases lay outside the gene matches. This CDR3 is 13 amino acids long. In germline, CDR1 is SGDLS, CDR2 YYNGEE. The CDR3 DNA reads as TGTGCCAGCAGCGCAGGACTAGCGGGAGAGCAGTACTTC. This sequence encodes CASSAGLAGEQYF.

This clonotype was counted between two and nine times. The V call is TRBV12-3 or TRBV12-4, the J call TRBJ1-4; D perhaps matches TRBD1 (5 bases). V gave up 3 bases and J gave up 4 bases, with 9 bases separating them. This CDR3 comprises 14 residues. The CDR3: CASSFSGDNEKLFF. The CDR3 nucleotides are TGTGCCAGCAGTTTTTCGGGGGATAATGAAAAACTGTTTTTT.

This chain connects TRBV7-6 to TRBJ1-6; D is unclear. Germline V gene lookup returns CDR1 SGHVS and CDR2 FNYEAQ. The CDR3 runs to 19 residues. Trimming removed 5 bases at V and 0 bases at J, with 20 bases between. The CDR3 nucleotides are TGTGCCAGCAGCCGACTGATACTACAGACGAGCTCCTATAATTCACCCCTCCACTTT. The encoded protein is CASSRLILQTSSYNSPLHF.

This clonotype has more than one count but fewer than ten. The rearrangement uses TRBV3-1 and TRBJ2-1; 7 nucleotides agree with TRBD2. This CDR3 comprises 16 residues. In germline, CDR1 is LGHDT, CDR2 YNNKEL (reference sequence). V lost 0 bases to trimming and J lost 9 bases; unmatched junction nucleotides: 11. DNA of the CDR3: TGTGCCAGCAGCCAAGAGCCGACTAGCTACCGGGGTGAGCAGTTCTTC. The encoded protein is CASSQEPTSYRGEQFF.